This TCR beta chain was retrieved from a study of regulatory T cells in long-lasting Graves disease. This clonotype was detected only a few times. Construction of the TCR beta libraries employed iRepertoire HTBI primers in conjunction with Arm-PCR of CDR3 regions. TCRdb reprocessed the multiplex PCR reads via MiXCR and lists one record per CDR3 protein. This table holds some 500,000 distinct CDR3 sequences, roughly 15% found once. The V and J ends lost 5 bases and 6 bases respectively, with 14 bases between them. The CDR3 contains 15 residues. Per the germline V gene, CDR1 is MDHEN and CDR2 is SYDVKM. The time point was: newly diagnosed GD, antithyroid drugs for less than 3 months. Making the TCR library involved RNA that had been extracted from PBMCs. Criteria from the American Thyroid Association guidelines were applied to diagnose Graves' disease. The same data also contributed to another study, on T cells in Graves' hyperthyroidism and ophthalmopathy. In that study: Participants, patients aged 18 to 65, had newly diagnosed hyperthyroidism with a duration under 2 months.

The source of this sequence is a woman aged 40 to 65 with Graves disease. This sequence joins TRBV28 and TRBJ1-6; D remains ambiguous. Sequencing was performed on peripheral blood mononuclear cells (PBMCs), taken at new diagnosis, from a patient treated with antithyroid drugs. As DNA, the CDR3 is TGTGCCAGCAGTGACCGGTGGACGGTTAATTCACCCCTCCACTTT. It codes for CASSDRWTVNSPLHF.